This is a list of T cell receptor beta chains from one sample in a study of blood T cell repertoires in COVID-19. TCRdb's copy holds only in-frame clones and misses some; the assay was immunoSEQ multiplex PCR. The sample comprises about 240,000 clones, 75% to 90% of which are singletons, and more than 6% rests with the top ten. Sequences were obtained from peripheral blood. The origin of the receptors is a man aged 60 to 69 who had recovered from COVID-19. The CDR3 runs from the conserved cysteine through the conserved F or W.

v_gene | CDR3aa
TRBV7-2 | CASSYRDRWPQHF
TRBV5-1 | CASSLGGRNTDTQYF
TRBV19 | CASSITGVNTGELFF
TRBV2 | CASSESGGGSTDTQYF
TRBV27 | CASSFSDSFNSPLHF
TRBV20-1 | CSPGQFNEQFF
TRBV5-1 | CASSPDRGAEAFF
TRBV4-2 | CASSQSGTSASYEQYF
TRBV7-6 | CASSLVAGASTEAFF
TRBV1 | CTSSHEGQIPMSSYNSPLHF
TRBV9 | CASSPQTGFRTDTQYF
TRBV3-1/TRBV3-2 | CASSQRTAEKLFF
TRBV28 | CASSNRGGANYGYTF
TRBV5-5 | CASSLTGYEQYF
TRBV2 | CASSLDRFNQPQHF
TRBV18 | CASSPSQGFYGYTF
TRBV7-9 | CASSLDQGNEQFF
TRBV29-1 | CSVEGPAGNEQFF
TRBV30 | CAWSGGQGLVGYNEQFF
TRBV7-2 | CASNPGQGWYGYTF
TRBV2 | CASSDLLRGDEQFF
TRBV2 | CASKSQQGTGGYTF
TRBV19 | CASKSWTGGTDTQYF
TRBV5-1 | CASSDLGTDEKLFF
TRBV10-3 | CAISESLRQPTDTQYF
TRBV5-1 | CASSLAGGRYNSPLHF
TRBV5-1 | CASSLAGTPNYGYTF
TRBV9 | CASSGTGKAFF
TRBV16 | CASSHPPGTGVNIQYF
TRBV5-1 | CASSLAEIGYTF
TRBV2 | CASILDSYEQYF
TRBV24-1 | CATSGSLAGVSGELFF
TRBV5-1 | CASSSGRARDTGKVYEQYF
TRBV10-3 | CAISATGTPDEQFF
TRBV23-1 | CASTSPGGNWETQYF
TRBV7-9 | CASSFFGSNTEAFF
TRBV10-3 | CAISEYKTGGNGYTF
TRBV2 | CASRSKGADEQYF
TRBV20-1 | CSASSNTEAFF
TRBV5-1 | CASSPTQGDRQPQHF
TRBV7-2 | CASSLDLRRTGELFF
TRBV25-1 | CASRRRDKPYEQYF
TRBV3-1/TRBV3-2 | CASSQRREQGLREQYF
TRBV9 | CASSVATSGGATDTQYF
TRBV19 | CASSIAATRGDYTEAFF
TRBV6-5 | CAISTRQGADTQYF
TRBV2 | CASSPTSGSRTDTQYF
TRBV5-1 | CASSLEDSGGASTDTQYF
TRBV27 | CASSLKRVSSYNEQFF
TRBV28 | CASSRGTGIYGYTF